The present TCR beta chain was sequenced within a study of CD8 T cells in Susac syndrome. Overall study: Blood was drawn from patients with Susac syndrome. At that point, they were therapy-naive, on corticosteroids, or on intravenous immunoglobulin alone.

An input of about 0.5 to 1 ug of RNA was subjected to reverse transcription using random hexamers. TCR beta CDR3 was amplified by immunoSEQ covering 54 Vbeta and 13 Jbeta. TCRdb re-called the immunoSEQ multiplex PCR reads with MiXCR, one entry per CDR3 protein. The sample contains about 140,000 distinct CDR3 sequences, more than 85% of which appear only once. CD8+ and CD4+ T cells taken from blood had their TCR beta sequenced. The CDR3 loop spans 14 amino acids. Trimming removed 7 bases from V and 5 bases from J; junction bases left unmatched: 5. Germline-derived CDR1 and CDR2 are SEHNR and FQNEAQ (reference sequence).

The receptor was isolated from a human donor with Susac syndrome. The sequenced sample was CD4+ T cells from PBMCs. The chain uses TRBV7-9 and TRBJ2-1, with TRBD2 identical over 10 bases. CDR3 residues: CASTPSGSDNEQFF. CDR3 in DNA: TGTGCCAGCACCCCTAGCGGGAGCGACAATGAGCAGTTCTTC.